Sequencing of this T cell receptor beta chain was carried out in a study of T cell responses to AZD1222 COVID-19 vaccine (dated by TCRdb to the early 2020s). For the study in its entirety: A total of 230 to 250 trial participants underwent TCR sequencing, of whom 207 received two doses of AZD1222 and some 26 received two doses of the MenACWY control vaccine. Trial participants were enrolled by age into subgroups of 18-55, 56-69 and 70-plus years, and about 150, 27 and 61 TCR-sequenced participants, respectively, were included in these subgroups. Overall results and qualifications from the work: No day 14 peak-response samples were available, so repertoires were characterized only after the peak T cell response. Participants were mostly white British and included more females than males, and it was suggested by the authors that clonal diversity may have been underestimated. In the small 56-69-year group, the increase in depth fell short of significance, most likely because of low power. Reportedly, close to half of the unique spike-specific TCRs recognized epitopes lying outside the regions that are mutated in the B.1.351 and B.1.1.7 variants. Conclusions about previously exposed vaccinees are limited, since just 5 or 6 AZD1222 recipients were seropositive for SARS-CoV-2 at baseline. After two AZD1222 doses, spike-specific TCR breadth and depth were significantly higher than at day 0 and than in MenACWY recipients. The vaccine-associated CD4 TCRs covered the entire spike protein, and the dominant responses fell in regions 160-218 and 743-854.

The CDR3 regions of human TCRbeta chains were subjected to immunosequencing. The study's own analysis went as follows. TCRs in the repertoires were compared against a reference library of SARS-CoV-2-specific TCRs that had been generated with the MIRA antigen-specificity platform. Breadth was defined as the fraction of unique TCRs that were SARS-CoV-2-associated. Depth was defined as the fraction of total T cells that were SARS-CoV-2-associated. Using the MIRA data, every spike-specific TCR was mapped to the spike region that the TCR reacted to and assigned to either a CD4 or a CD8 class. Log10-transformed breadth and depth values were compared by one-way ANOVA with Sidak's multiple comparisons tests. TCRdb's version of the immuneACCESS table is confined to in-frame rearrangements and falls short of the full clone set. An unresolved V gene accounts for under half of the shortfall where checked; the remainder is of unknown origin. The DNA was the basis for D and trimming; V, J and clone size are from that table. In this sample the table shows some 130,000 clones, 80% to 90% of which occur a single time. Roughly 8.9% of the sample is held by the ten biggest clonotypes.

In regard to this clone: Its antigen is not yet known. Per-nucleotide qualities are absent, and no much larger clonotype sits a single base away.

As encoded in the germline V gene (reference sequence), CDR1 is GTSNPN while CDR2 is SVGIG. V is pared back by 5 bases and J by 0 bases, with 17 bases lying between the germline termini. The CDR3 starts with the cysteine, ends with the phenylalanine, and has 15 residues. The sequence is cut down to CDR3 DNA, 45 bases in frame from base 1. Reading the label with the study, this specimen's time point is: about 28 days (+/-7) after the second vaccine dose. AZD1222 recipients with second doses at about 4 weeks or about 12 weeks were pooled, because spike-specific TCR depth and breadth did not differ between schedules. Vaccinee samples were obtained from the UK trials COV001 and COV002, which included a single-blind randomized controlled phase 2/3 trial of AZD1222 (ChAdOx1 nCoV-19) in healthy adults. Trial participant PBMC samples were collected at day 0 and day 28 after the second dose for TCRbeta chain sequencing.

The source is an adult who received the AZD1222 COVID-19 vaccine. The sequencing used peripheral blood, collected 28 days after the second AZD1222 dose. The chain couples TRBV30 to TRBJ2-7; possibly the D gene is TRBD2, per 6 matching bases. The CDR3 region has the sequence CAWPGEDASSYEQYF. The DNA reads as follows: TGTGCCTGGCCTGGGGAGGACGCGAGCTCCTACGAGCAGTACTTC.